The 21 T cell receptor beta chains in this list originate from one sample, sequenced in a study of cytomegalovirus exposure and HLA in healthy donors. With 60 Vbeta and 13 Jbeta primers, the PCR was carried out. The data were produced by immunoSEQ multiplex PCR, yet TCRdb's version contains in-frame clones alone and is incomplete. In the table there are around 100,000 clones, approximately 76% of which are singletons. Sequencing used PBMCs. The source of these receptors is a man aged 35 to 55 in good health and CMV-seronegative.

The chain joins TRBV7-6 to TRBJ2-7, with D possibly TRBD1 on 6 matching bases. In germline, CDR1 is SGHVS, CDR2 FNYEAQ. The CDR3 loop spans 13 amino acids. V lost 5 bases, J lost 0 bases, and 8 bases lay in between. CDR3 region: CASSQDSSYEQYF. CDR3 nucleotides: TGTGCCAGCAGCCAGGACAGCTCCTACGAGCAGTACTTC. The variable domain in full, completed from reference TRBV7-6 and TRBJ2-7, reads GAGVSQSPRYKVTKRGQDVALRCDPISGHVSLYWYRQALGQGPEFLTYFNYEAQQDKSGLPNDRFSAERPEGSISTLTIQRTEQRDSAMYRCASSQDSSYEQYFGPGTRLTVT.

V and J are TRBV19 and TRBJ1-2; D perhaps matches TRBD1 (5 bases). This CDR3 is 15 amino acids long. CDR1 is LNHDA and CDR2 is SQIVND in the germline V gene (reference sequence). The V end lost 5 bases, the J end lost 0 bases, and 13 bases lay between the germline ends. DNA for the CDR3: TGTGCCAGTAGTTCACAGGAGCCCACTAACTATGGCTACACCTTC. Amino acids: CASSSQEPTNYGYTF. The full variable domain, completed using reference TRBV19 and TRBJ1-2, is DGGITQSPKYLFRKEGQNVTLSCEQNLNHDAMYWYRQDPGQGLRLIYYSQIVNDFQKGDIAEGYSVSREKKESFPLTVTSAQKNPTAFYLCASSSQEPTNYGYTFGSGTRLTVV.

The chain's CDR3 is CASSQGVNQPQHF. The DNA of the CDR3 is TGTGCCAGCAGTCAGGGTGTCAATCAGCCCCAGCATTTT. The chain carries TRBV6-5 and TRBJ1-5, with D maybe TRBD1 (5 bases). The CDR3 runs 13 residues. V shed 5 bases and J shed 3 bases, with 8 bases lying between them. Germline V gives CDR1 MNHEY, CDR2 SVGAGI.

The chain is built from TRBV5-1 and TRBJ1-1, with D perhaps matching TRBD1 (5 bases). CDR1 SGHRS and CDR2 YFSETQ come from the germline V gene. Trimming took off 6 bases at V and 5 bases at J, with 20 bases between the two ends. The CDR3 covers 15 residues. The CDR3 here is CASNPPGGVPTEAFF. The CDR3 DNA follows: TGCGCCAGCAACCCCCCCGGGGGTGTACCGACTGAAGCTTTCTTT.

Points on this clone: Germline is not matched at one junction end, which may reflect a read error. The chain uses TRBV7-9 and TRBJ1-1, with 10 bases that match TRBD1. This CDR3 is 15 amino acids long. Per germline, CDR1 SEHNR and CDR2 FQNEAQ (reference sequence). The DNA of the CDR3 is TGTTCCAGCAGCTTATGGACAGGGGGGAACACTGAAGCTTTCTTT. It specifies CSSSLWTGGNTEAFF.

The chain is built from TRBV9 and TRBJ2-2; TRBD2 matches at 9 bases. The CDR3 has 16 amino acids. Per the germline V gene, CDR1 is SGDLS and CDR2 is YYNGEE. Germline trimming cut 3 bases from V and 4 bases from J; bases unmatched to any gene: 7. DNA for the CDR3: TGTGCCAGCAGCGCCCCTAGCGGGGTAGTCACCGGGGAGCTGTTTTTT. It encodes CASSAPSGVVTGELFF.

The rearrangement joins TRBV10-3 to TRBJ1-2, with 9 bases aligning to TRBD1. In germline, CDR1 is ENHRY, CDR2 SYGVKD. This CDR3 is 13 amino acids long. V shed 5 bases and J 5 bases; nucleotides not matched to a gene: 3. The CDR3 protein is CAISSGTGYGYTF. In DNA, the CDR3 is TGTGCCATCAGTTCCGGGACAGGGTATGGCTACACCTTC.

V and J are TRBV5-8 and TRBJ2-7, with TRBD1 as a possible D gene (6 bases). V shed 4 bases and J shed 2 bases, with 19 bases lying between them. Germline V CDR1 and CDR2: SGHTS, YDEGEE. CDR3 size: 16 residues. CDR3 sequence (DNA): TGTGCCAGCAGCGCACTCAGGGGTCCCTTCGCCTACGAGCAGTACTTC. It specifies CASSALRGPFAYEQYF.

A word on this clone: One end of the junction fails to match germline, which may point to a read error. The chain employs TRBV7-9 and TRBJ1-1; D perhaps matches TRBD1 (6 bases). Germline CDR1 and CDR2: SEHNR and FQNEAQ (reference sequence). The CDR3 is 12 residues long. The CDR3 DNA follows: TGTTCCAGCAGCTTACAGGGCACTGAAGCTTTCTTT. Protein product: CSSSLQGTEAFF.

The chain is built from TRBV7-2 and TRBJ1-2; 8 bases match TRBD1. Trimming cost V 5 bases and J 5 bases; bases outside gene matches: 4. Looked up from germline, CDR1 is SGHTA and CDR2 is FQGNSA. The CDR3 runs to 13 residues. The CDR3 sequence is CASSTWTGYGYTF. Written as DNA, the CDR3 is TGTGCCAGCAGCACCTGGACAGGGTATGGCTACACCTTC.

V gene TRBV7-2 combines with J gene TRBJ1-5, with 10 bases that match TRBD1. Germline CDR1 and CDR2: SGHTA and FQGNSA. The CDR3 spans 15 residues. Unmatched junction bases numbered 9, after V lost 2 bases and J lost 11 bases. CDR3 sequence: CASSLIALGQGSQHF. The CDR3, as DNA: TGTGCCAGCAGCTTAATCGCGTTGGGACAGGGGTCCCAGCATTTT.

The gene calls are TRBV19 and TRBJ2-1; 14 bases fit TRBD2. In germline, CDR1 is LNHDA, CDR2 SQIVND (reference sequence). This CDR3 contains 16 residues. The V segment lost 0 bases and the J segment 10 bases; nucleotides outside the gene matches: 5. The DNA of the CDR3 is TGTGCCAGTAGTATAGATGGGACTAGCGGGGGTTGGGAGCAGTTCTTC. It is translated as CASSIDGTSGGWEQFF.

This clone came up a few times. The chain combines TRBV7-2 with TRBJ1-2; 9 bases are shared with TRBD1. The germline gives CDR1 SGHTA, CDR2 FQGNSA. Germline trimming cut 1 base from V and 8 bases from J; bases unmatched to any gene: 2. This CDR3 is built from 13 residues. In DNA form, the CDR3 reads TGTGCCAGCAGCTTAGGACAGGGGGAGGGCTACACCTTC. Protein: CASSLGQGEGYTF.

The chain is built from TRBV7-9 and TRBJ1-5; D ambiguous. Germline CDR1 is SEHNR and CDR2 is FQNEAQ (reference sequence). The CDR3 runs 17 residues. V was shortened by 3 bases and J by 2 bases, with 17 bases between the two germline ends. Written as DNA, the CDR3 is TGTGCCAGCAGCTTCGGGCCCTCTCGGGGTCGCAATCAGCCCCAGCATTTT. This codes for CASSFGPSRGRNQPQHF.

The rearrangement joins TRBV4-1 to TRBJ2-3, with 14 nucleotides matching TRBD2. Germline lookup yields CDR1 MGHRA and CDR2 YSYEKL. The V and J ends lost 4 bases and 2 bases, in that order; junction bases with no gene match: 14. The CDR3 loop spans 20 amino acids. The CDR3 loop reads CASSPGTSGGLPTPTDTQYF. CDR3 sequence (DNA): TGCGCCAGCAGCCCCGGGACTAGCGGGGGACTACCGACACCCACAGATACGCAGTATTTT.

The V and J genes are TRBV30 and TRBJ1-1; D ambiguous. Trimming left V 3 bases short and J 5 bases short, with 10 bases between. The CDR3 extends over 12 amino acids. CDR1 is GTSNPN, CDR2 SVGIG, per germline (reference sequence). The CDR3 DNA follows: TGTGCCTGGAGCATGACTGGGACTGAAGCTTTCTTT. It specifies CAWSMTGTEAFF.

The rearrangement uses TRBV10-1 and TRBJ1-1; 7 nucleotides line up with TRBD1. The CDR3 is 14 residues long. Germline V gene lookup returns CDR1 WNHNN and CDR2 SYGVQD (reference sequence). With V trimmed by 5 bases and J by 6 bases, 9 bases remained unmatched. As DNA, the CDR3 is TGCGCCAGCAGTCGAAACAGGGGAAACCCTGAAGCTTTCTTT. Its protein product is CASSRNRGNPEAFF.

The chain joins TRBV6-5 to TRBJ2-7, with 10 nucleotides matching TRBD1. The germline V gene encodes CDR1 MNHEY and CDR2 SVGAGI. This CDR3 region has 15 residues. J lost 3 bases, V lost 0 bases, and 2 bases had no gene match. CDR3 nucleotides: TGTGCCAGCAGTTACTCCGGGACAGGGGTCTACGAGCAGTACGTC. This gives the protein CASSYSGTGVYEQYV.

The chain uses TRBV2 and TRBJ1-1, with 7 bases fitting TRBD1. The CDR3 contains 14 residues. V lost 2 bases, J lost 11 bases, and 11 bases stayed unmatched. Per germline, CDR1 SNHLY and CDR2 FYNNEI. The DNA for the CDR3 is TGTGCCAGCAGTGAAACGGCGGGACAGACTCGGGCTTTCTTT. Its protein is CASSETAGQTRAFF. The full variable domain, completed using reference TRBV2 and TRBJ1-1, is EPEVTQTPSHQVTQMGQEVILRCVPISNHLYFYWYRQILGQKVEFLVSFYNNEISEKSEIFDDQFSVERPDGSNFTLKIRSTKLEDSAMYFCASSETAGQTRAFFGQGTRLTVV.

The chain links TRBV7-2 to TRBJ2-3; 7 bases align to TRBD2. From germline, CDR1 is SGHTA and CDR2 FQGNSA. The V and J ends lost 0 bases and 5 bases, in that order; junction bases with no gene match: 8. The CDR3 has 16 residues. In DNA, the CDR3 is TGTGCCAGCAGCTTAGCGGTTCCGGGGGGTGGAGATACGCAGTATTTT. Its protein is CASSLAVPGGGDTQYF.

This clone appeared a few times. The chain joins TRBV4-2 to TRBJ2-5; 9 nucleotides agree with TRBD2. Germline V gives CDR1 LGHNA, CDR2 YNFKEQ. Germline trimming cut 0 bases from V and 1 base from J; bases unmatched to any gene: 0. This CDR3 has 15 residues. Here the CDR3 reads CASSQERGGQETQYF. CDR3 bases: TGTGCCAGCAGCCAAGAGCGGGGGGGCCAAGAGACCCAGTACTTC.